This entry lists 17 T cell receptor beta chains sequenced from one sample in a study of shared T cell receptors in the human thymus. Measured with immunoSEQ multiplex PCR; TCRdb has only the in-frame clones, and not every one. The sample consists of about 500,000 clones, 75% to 85% of them appearing once. A further study also used this sample, focusing on human thymus T cells.

Sequencing was carried out using thymocytes. The receptors shown here come from a boy younger than two with a congenital heart defect.

The chain recombines TRBV21-1 with TRBJ1-5. TRBV21-1 is reported as a pseudogene. This CDR3 has 13 residues. The CDR3 nucleotides read TGTGCCAGCACGGGATATAGCAATCAGCCCCAGCATTTT. This translates into CASTGYSNQPQHF.

The V call is TRBV27, the J call TRBJ1-3, with 8 bases identical to TRBD1. The CDR3 is made up of 15 amino acids. V gave up 6 bases and J gave up 1 base; unmatched junction bases: 5. Germline CDR1 is MNHEY and CDR2 is SMNVEV (reference sequence). Here the CDR3 DNA reads TGTGCCAGCAGACCCCGGACAGGGTCTGGAAACACCATATATTTT. It yields the protein CASRPRTGSGNTIYF.

The J gene is TRBJ2-3, the V gene TRBV29-1; D is possibly TRBD2 (6 bases). CDR3 size: 13 residues. Germline values: CDR1 SQVTM, CDR2 ANQGSEA. V lost 3 bases to trimming and J lost 3 bases, with 10 bases between them. The CDR3 bases are TGCAGCGTTGACGGGGGAATAACAGATACGCAGTATTTT. This encodes CSVDGGITDTQYF.

In regard to this clone: Mismatch with germline at one junction end may stem from a read error. The chain has TRBV7-2 and TRBJ2-7, with 9 nucleotides matching TRBD2. Germline V CDR1 and CDR2: SGHTA, FQGNSA. The length of the CDR3 is 14 residues. CDR3 in DNA: TGTGCCAGCAGCCTAGCGGGGCCTAACTACGAGCAGTACTTC. It yields the protein CASSLAGPNYEQYF.

Worth noting for this clone: The same CDR3 can be traced to other DNA sequences in this sample. The V gene is TRBV5-1, the J gene TRBJ1-1; D remains ambiguous. The CDR3 extends over 14 amino acids. Germline assignment: CDR1 SGHRS and CDR2 YFSETQ. V dropped 2 bases and J dropped 1 base, with 9 bases sitting between them. This CDR3 is CASSLGGRNTEAFF. The CDR3 region has the DNA TGCGCCAGCAGCTTAGGAGGACGGAACACTGAAGCTTTCTTT.

V usage is TRBV6-1 and J usage is TRBJ1-2, with a weak D call TRBD1 (5 bases). The CDR3 covers 13 residues. The V gene lost 7 bases and the J gene lost 6 bases, with 15 bases spanning the gap. Germline V gene data show CDR1 as MNHNS and CDR2 as SASEGT. The chain's CDR3 is CASTNLAGHGYTF. CDR3 nucleotide sequence: TGTGCCAGCACCAACCTGGCGGGACATGGCTACACCTTC.

This clone was seen a few times. The chain carries TRBV4-3 and TRBJ2-1; a possible D gene is TRBD1 (6 bases). Germline lookup yields CDR1 LGHNA and CDR2 YSLEER. The CDR3 is made up of 15 amino acids. Trimming took off 1 base at V and 9 bases at J, with 16 bases between the two ends. The CDR3 nucleotides are TGCGCCAGCAGCCAAGGGGCCGGACAGACCCTTGAGCAGTTCTTC. Translating it yields CASSQGAGQTLEQFF.

This clone was seen a few times. V usage is TRBV6-6 and J usage is TRBJ2-1, with 10 bases identical to TRBD2. The CDR3 is made up of 14 amino acids. Germline V lookup: CDR1 MNHNY, CDR2 SVGAGI (reference sequence). V gave up 4 bases and J gave up 7 bases; unmatched junction bases: 4. CDR3 residues: CASSLGLASNEQFF. As DNA, the CDR3 is TGTGCCAGCAGTTTGGGACTAGCGTCGAATGAGCAGTTCTTC.

The rearrangement links TRBV9 to TRBJ2-1; D is unclear. V was pared by 0 bases and J by 8 bases, with 9 bases between. This CDR3 has 13 residues. Germline-derived CDR1 and CDR2 are SGDLS and YYNGEE. This CDR3 reads CASSVGPRDEQFF. In nucleotides, the CDR3 is TGTGCCAGCAGCGTAGGCCCACGCGATGAGCAGTTCTTC.

This clone was picked up one time. This chain joins TRBV7-9 and TRBJ2-1, with 8 bases lining up with TRBD2. V shed 4 bases, J shed 5 bases, and the junction held 16 bases outside the gene matches. The CDR3 length is 18 residues. Germline CDR1 is SEHNR and CDR2 is FQNEAQ (reference sequence). CDR3 protein: CASSSRPITSGRDNEQFF. DNA for the CDR3: TGTGCCAGCAGCTCCCGTCCCATTACTAGCGGTCGCGACAATGAGCAGTTCTTC.

Written as DNA, the CDR3 is TGTGCCACCACCTTAGGGGAAGGGACTAGCTCCTACGAGCAGTACTTC. Protein: CATTLGEGTSSYEQYF. The chain joins TRBV18 to TRBJ2-7; 8 bases agree with TRBD2. The germline gives CDR1 KGHSH, CDR2 LQKENI. V dropped 10 bases and J dropped 0; count of bases not matched to a gene: 14. The CDR3 consists of 16 residues.

The rearrangement uses TRBV14 and TRBJ1-2; 7 bases are a match to TRBD1. Per germline, CDR1 SGHDN and CDR2 FVKESK. This CDR3 has 15 residues. The J segment lost 6 bases and the V segment lost 2 bases, leaving 9 bases of the junction unmatched. CDR3 sequence: CASSQKTGKGDGYTF. The CDR3 DNA reads as TGTGCCAGCAGCCAAAAGACAGGGAAAGGGGATGGCTACACCTTC.

The CDR3 DNA follows: TGCAGCGTTGCAACTAGCGGGAGCTTTTACGAGCAGTACTTC. This gives the protein CSVATSGSFYEQYF. The V gene is TRBV29-1, the J gene TRBJ2-7; TRBD2 matches 11 bases. The CDR3 has 14 amino acids. The ends lost 4 bases at V and 4 bases at J; junction bases unmatched: 6. The germline CDR1 and CDR2 sequences are SQVTM and ANQGSEA.

The chain carries TRBV28 and TRBJ2-2; 12 bases are shared with TRBD2. The V and J ends lost 4 bases and 1 base, in that order; junction bases with no gene match: 4. CDR1 and CDR2 from the germline V gene are MDHEN and SYDVKM. The CDR3 runs 17 residues. This CDR3 reads CASSSSGRVGNTGELFF. The DNA of the CDR3 is TGTGCCAGCAGTTCTAGCGGGAGGGTAGGGAACACCGGGGAGCTGTTTTTT.

The genes are TRBV7-8 and TRBJ2-7; D perhaps matches TRBD1 (5 bases). CDR3 size: 15 residues. V lost 1 base, J lost 0 bases, and 10 bases lay in between. In germline, CDR1 is SGHVS, CDR2 FQNEAQ. CDR3 loop: CASSLGPGPSYEQYF. The CDR3 DNA reads TGTGCCAGCAGCTTAGGACCAGGGCCCTCCTACGAGCAGTACTTC. The entire variable domain, with the rest obtained from reference TRBV7-8 and TRBJ2-7, is as follows: GAGVSQSPRYKVAKRGQDVALRCDPISGHVSLFWYQQALGQGPEFLTYFQNEAQLDKSGLPSDRFFAERPEGSVSTLKIQRTQQEDSAVYLCASSLGPGPSYEQYFGPGTRLTVT.

V gene TRBV7-9 combines with J gene TRBJ2-7, with TRBD1 matching over 10 bases. The germline V gene encodes CDR1 SEHNR and CDR2 FQNEAQ (reference sequence). The V segment lost 4 bases and the J segment 3 bases; nucleotides outside the gene matches: 3. The CDR3 extends over 14 amino acids. Here the CDR3 DNA reads TGTGCCAGCAGCTACAGGGACAGGGGCTACGAGCAGTACTTC. Its protein is CASSYRDRGYEQYF.

The chain uses TRBV6-1 and TRBJ2-2; 8 bases are a match to TRBD1. The CDR3 covers 15 residues. The V segment lost 6 bases and the J segment 0 bases; nucleotides outside the gene matches: 3. Germline lookup yields CDR1 MNHNS and CDR2 SASEGT. This chain's CDR3 is CASSATGANTGELFF. For the CDR3, the DNA is TGTGCCAGCAGCGCGACAGGGGCGAACACCGGGGAGCTGTTTTTT.